The following is a T cell receptor (beta chain) sequence with its context. The sample comes from a study of siplizumab effects on memory and regulatory T cells. Repertoires were generated with immunoSEQ multiplex PCR, while TCRdb's copy carries only in-frame clones and drops some. The data contain about 110,000 clones, approximately 90% of them seen just once; the ten biggest clones take up 0.75%. The sequence came from a human donor in good health. Sample: Tregs sorted from blood.

In DNA, the CDR3 is TGTGCCAGCTCACCAATCGGGAGCACAGATACGCAGTATTTT. This codes for CASSPIGSTDTQYF. The gene calls are TRBV18 and TRBJ2-3, with D unclear. Germline CDR1 KGHSH, CDR2 LQKENI. The CDR3 loop spans 14 amino acids. Trimming cost V 2 bases and J 0 bases, with 6 bases left between them.